The present entry profiles one TCR beta chain with its context. No antigen is known for it. No base quality values were provided; no much bigger clone lies one nucleotide off. Whole blood was collected in K2EDTA tubes by collaborating institutions according to the institutions' own protocols. For TCRbeta analysis, collaborators shipped samples in one of three forms: frozen whole blood, isolated PBMCs, or DNA extracted from either of those sample types. These data belong to a study of blood T cell repertoires in COVID-19 (dated by TCRdb to the early 2020s). The study in broad terms: Collaborator samples came from the United States, Italy and Spain and covered acute and convalescent phases of COVID-19. The prospective study material was composed of cDNA or gDNA derived from T cells, B-cell-depleted T cells, or PBMCs. Deeply sampled blood TCRbeta repertoires from subjects exposed to, actively infected with, or recovered from COVID-19 were included in the dataset. The repertoires were made available in a free public database intended to serve as a resource for research on the immune response to SARS-CoV-2. Samples came from the ongoing ImmuneRACE study (first 160 participants) plus 1,254 subjects from 6 global collaborators. Sample metadata almost always included a de-identified subject ID, COVID-19 status, age in years and sex. Where available, HLA class I and class II types were obtained from metadata supplied by the sample provider rather than from assay-based typing. On the study overall, not on this receptor specifically: The amount of clinical and demographic metadata varied by source and participant and was provided uncurated.

The CDR3 has 13 amino acids, counting the end cysteine and phenylalanine. The read is trimmed to its CDR3 DNA, 39 bases read in frame from base 1. From the germline V gene (reference sequence), CDR1 is GTSNPN and CDR2 is SVGIG. Deletion took 3 bases off V and 1 base off J, with a span of 8 bases between the germline ends. The immunoSEQ Assay, a bias-controlled multiplex PCR, was used to amplify TCRbeta CDR3 regions from genomic DNA. As for the original processing: The number of nucleated cells in each sample was estimated by amplification of reference gene primers within the assay. Sequence reads were collapsed and filtered to measure the absolute abundance of every unique TCRbeta CDR3 rearrangement. For each sample, productive Simpson clonality was calculated by taking the square root of Simpson's diversity index across productive rearrangements. The source is immuneACCESS, and TCRdb retained only in-frame sequences with V and J called. Part of the clones is not carried over; for the studies checked, unresolved V genes explain less than half of this, and the remainder is unexplained. The DNA was the basis for D and trimming; V, J and clone size are from that table. For this sample there are more than 95,000 clones; around 76% appear just once. The ten top clones hold 19% of the sample.

The TCR originated in a woman in her seventies with acute or convalescent COVID-19. The sequencing input was peripheral blood. Rearrangement joined TRBV30 to TRBJ2-3, and possibly TRBD1, on 5 matching bases. The DNA sequence is TGTGCCTGGAGGAAAGGGGGCACAGATACGCAGTATTTT. Protein translation: CAWRKGGTDTQYF.